One sample yielded the 12 T cell receptor beta chains listed below, sequenced in a study of T cell repertoires in cytomegalovirus infection. TCRdb called the reads again in MiXCR, with one record for every CDR3 protein. The sample lists 150,000 to 180,000 distinct CDR3 sequences, about a quarter seen once, with over 9.5% in the top ten. Input material: PBMCs. The receptors come from a human donor in good health (CMV status not recorded). Some clones in this sample may be carry-over from other donors' samples.

The genes are TRBV2 and TRBJ2-2; 7 bases are shared with TRBD1. The CDR3 runs 15 residues. Germline CDR1 reads SNHLY; CDR2 reads FYNNEI. The ends lost 3 bases at V and 3 bases at J; junction bases unmatched: 4. CDR3 in DNA: TGTGCCAGCAGTGAGGGACAGACTTACACCGGGGAGCTGTTTTTT. Translated, it gives CASSEGQTYTGELFF.

The rearrangement uses TRBV12-3 or TRBV12-4 and TRBJ2-1; maybe TRBD1 (6 bases). CDR3 length: 14 amino acids. Between the trimmed V and J ends, which lost 6 bases and 8 bases, there was a span of 17 bases. The CDR3 loop reads CASSSPVGADEQFF. The CDR3, as DNA: TGTGCCAGCAGCTCCCCAGTGGGGGCCGATGAGCAGTTCTTC.

The genes are TRBV12-3 or TRBV12-4 and TRBJ1-5, with 8 bases matching TRBD1. The CDR3 has 14 amino acids. V lost 5 bases to trimming and J lost 5 bases; unmatched junction nucleotides: 5. CDR3 nucleotides: TGTGCCAGCAGTCTGGACAGGGCCCATCAGCCCCAGCATTTT. Translated: CASSLDRAHQPQHF.

A remark on this clonotype: A read error may explain this, as a much larger clone is one base away. The chain joins TRBV7-2 to TRBJ1-5, with D possibly being TRBD1 (6 bases). Trimming removed 4 bases at V and 6 bases at J, with 7 bases between. CDR1 and CDR2 (germline): SGHTA, FQGNSA. The CDR3 is made up of 12 amino acids. As DNA, the CDR3 is TGTGCCAGCAGCTCCAGGGGTCAGCCCCAGCATTTT. This sequence encodes CASSSRGQPQHF.

This clonotype was detected a few times. V and J are TRBV28 and TRBJ1-1; 7 nucleotides match TRBD1. V was pared by 3 bases and J by 1 base, with 8 bases of the junction left unmatched. The CDR3 covers 16 residues. The germline V gene has CDR1 MDHEN and CDR2 SYDVKM. For the CDR3, the DNA is TGTGCCAGCAGTTTGAGAGGGGGCGGCAGGAACACTGAAGCTTTCTTT. Residues: CASSLRGGGRNTEAFF.

The J gene is TRBJ1-2, the V gene TRBV19; 7 bases line up with TRBD1. V was pared by 2 bases and J by 4 bases, with 7 bases of the junction left unmatched. The CDR3 runs to 15 residues. CDR1 LNHDA and CDR2 SQIVND come from the germline V gene (reference sequence). In DNA, the CDR3 is TGTGCCAGTAGTATAACTACAGGGGACCGCTATGGCTACACCTTC. Its protein is CASSITTGDRYGYTF.

This clonotype was seen only a few times. The CDR3 DNA reads TGCAGCGTTGAAGATGGGAGCACTGAAGCTTTCTTT. Residues: CSVEDGSTEAFF. The chain is built from TRBV29-1 and TRBJ1-1; D unresolved. The CDR3 loop spans 12 amino acids. From germline, CDR1 is SQVTM and CDR2 ANQGSEA. The ends were cut back, 0 bases at V and 4 bases at J, with 6 bases in the middle.

The chain uses TRBV27 and TRBJ1-1; no clear D. The CDR3 covers 13 residues. Germline V CDR1 and CDR2: MNHEY, SMNVEV (reference sequence). Trimming cost V 3 bases and J 4 bases, with 9 bases left between them. The CDR3 reads CASSFDPITEAFF. For the CDR3, the DNA is TGTGCCAGCAGTTTTGACCCAATCACTGAAGCTTTCTTT.

This clonotype was detected a few times. The gene calls are TRBV12-3 or TRBV12-4 and TRBJ2-7; weak D call: TRBD2 (5 bases). The CDR3 is 15 residues long. Deletions cut 4 bases from V and 3 bases from J, with 16 bases between. The CDR3: CASSSPRTVLYEQYF. In nucleotides, the CDR3 is TGTGCCAGCAGTTCTCCCAGGACTGTACTCTACGAGCAGTACTTC.

This clonotype was seen repeatedly, ten times or more. The chain has TRBV7-2 and TRBJ1-2, with 7 bases identical to TRBD1. Trimming cost V 5 bases and J 5 bases; bases outside gene matches: 5. Germline V CDR1 and CDR2: SGHTA, FQGNSA. There are 13 residues in the CDR3. DNA for the CDR3: TGTGCCAGCAGCCAGGGGGGGGGTTATGGCTACACCTTC. It translates to CASSQGGGYGYTF.

This rearrangement joins TRBV27 to TRBJ2-3; 7 bases agree with TRBD2. J lost 7 bases, V lost 6 bases, and 10 bases had no gene match. The germline V gene has CDR1 MNHEY and CDR2 SMNVEV (reference sequence). CDR3 size: 14 residues. The CDR3 bases are TGTGCCAGCAGACGCGTAGCGGGTACAAATACGCAGTATTTT. Encoded protein: CASRRVAGTNTQYF.

The chain has TRBV15 and TRBJ1-4; TRBD1 agrees at 7 bases. The ends lost 5 bases at V and 4 bases at J; junction bases unmatched: 7. Germline CDR1 reads LNHNV; CDR2 reads YYDKDF (reference sequence). The CDR3 extends over 15 amino acids. This CDR3 is CATSRRQGLNEKLFF. The CDR3, as DNA: TGTGCCACCAGCCGAAGACAGGGACTTAATGAAAAACTGTTTTTT.